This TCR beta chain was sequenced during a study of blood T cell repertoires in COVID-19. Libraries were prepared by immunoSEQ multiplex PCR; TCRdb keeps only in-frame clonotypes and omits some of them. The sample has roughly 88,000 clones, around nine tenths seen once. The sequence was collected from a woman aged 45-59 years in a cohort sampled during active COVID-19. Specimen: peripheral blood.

This CDR3 is CASRPAPGLSNEQFF. In nucleotides, the CDR3 is TGTGCCAGCAGGCCCGCCCCGGGACTTTCCAATGAGCAGTTCTTC. The V call is TRBV11-2, the J call TRBJ2-1; tentative D call: TRBD2 (6 bases). CDR1 is SGHAT, CDR2 FQNNGV, per germline. The CDR3 is 15 amino acids. Trimming cost V 6 bases and J 6 bases, with 18 bases left between them. The variable domain in full, with the rest retrieved from reference TRBV11-2 and TRBJ2-1, is EAGVAQSPRYKIIEKRQSVAFWCNPISGHATLYWYQQILGQGPKLLIQFQNNGVVDDSQLPKDRFSAERLKGVDSTLKIQPAKLEDSAVYLCASRPAPGLSNEQFFGPGTRLTVL.